The following is a T cell receptor beta chain sequence with its context. This clonotype came up a few times. The antigen it binds to is not known. It has no much larger one-base neighbor in the sample; base qualities were not kept. The CDR3, cysteine through phenylalanine, is 18 amino acids long. Of all the DNA, just the CDR3 is kept, 54 bases in frame from base 1. Unmatched junction bases come to 11, with V trimmed by 3 bases and J by 1 base. CDR1 and CDR2 (MDHEN, SYDVKM) derive from the germline V gene. The listed sequencing device is Illumina NovaSeq 6000. TCRalpha and TCRbeta cDNA libraries were built by 5'RACE with constant-segment primers, adding sample barcodes and unique molecular identifiers. RNA was extracted from every sample with Trizol reagent. Libraries were amplified in two PCR steps, with a second sample barcode and Illumina TruSeq adapters added in the second step. Sequencing of the libraries was done on an Illumina NovaSeq, producing 2 x 150 bp paired-end reads. Per the original workflow: The reads were demultiplexed and collapsed into UMI-guided consensus sequences using migec v1.2.7. Using mixcr v2.1.11, the UMI consensuses were aligned to TRA and TRB V and J templates and assembled into clonotypes. A clonotype was counted as expanded or contracted only when both edgeR and NoisET called the clonotype significant, with the noise models trained on biological replicates. For edgeR calls, a false discovery rate-adjusted p below 0.01 and a log2 fold-change threshold of 1 were applied. As an exploratory analysis of dynamics, PCA with hierarchical clustering was applied to max-normalized trajectories of the 1000 most abundant clonotypes. Each responding clone was given a CD4 or CD8 phenotype based on the CD4+ and CD8+ repertoires, which had been sequenced separately. The raw public data were reprocessed by TCRdb itself: fastp quality trimming at Q25, MiXCR clonotype calling, in-frame beta chains only. Each record represents a unique CDR3 protein, reported with the most common genes and DNA among its rows. What appears here as the V and J calls and clone size reflects TCRdb's work, not the paper's. The sample table holds hundreds of thousands of distinct CDR3 sequences, of which 13% to 15% were seen once. Under 25% of the sample is taken by the ten largest.

This entry is derived from a study of T-cell memory formation after mild COVID-19 (dated by TCRdb to about 2021). With regard to the full study: Most TCR sequence clusters were specific to one of the two donors. In a couple of donors, T-cell clones that expanded and contracted after mild COVID-19 were tracked by sequencing TCRalpha and TCRbeta repertoires over time. The cohort comprised two young, previously healthy adult volunteers, one female and one male.

The study at large found these results: Contracting CD4+ clones turned up mainly in the CM and EM memory subsets, whereas EMRA was where CD8+ clones were enriched. Clones that contracted from day 15 to 85 showed balanced CD4/CD8 phenotypes, whereas a second wave of clones that expanded from day 15 to 37 leaned towards CD4+. Some responding clones were found in pre-infection memory, which suggests that pre-existing cross-reactive memory T cells took part in the SARS-CoV-2 response. The second-wave clones that peaked on day 37 were not confirmed to be SARS-CoV-2 specific. Only a couple of mild cases were covered in the study, and larger cohorts including severe cases with pre-infection samples were considered necessary.

Ficoll-Paque density gradient centrifugation was used to isolate PBMCs. The sample consisted of PBMCs or a T cell subset sorted from them (not recorded which). This receptor was taken from a man between 18 and 35 years old who had mild COVID-19 (a few samples of this study predate the infection). The sample titles of this study are shuffled in the database, so cell type and time point are left out; the donor was told from shared clones. The rearrangement combines TRBV28 with TRBJ2-5; a stretch of 10 junction bases matches TRBD2. The DNA sequence is TGTGCCAGCAGTTTTCTAAACTTAGCGGGGGGCATCCAAGAGACCCAGTACTTC. This yields the protein CASSFLNLAGGIQETQYF.